These 32 T cell receptor beta chains came from one sample sequenced in a study of spatial heterogeneity in lung cancer. One entry per CDR3 protein, called by TCRdb with MiXCR from the 5' RACE reads. Among about 7,000 distinct CDR3 sequences listed, 15% to 20% were seen once. Described time point: sample taken at primary tumor resection. Sequencing covered unsorted whole RNA taken from tumor, nontumor lung or frozen PBMC. The sample here was PBMCs, taken at surgery. These receptors originate from a female donor with early-stage non-small cell lung cancer.

Turning to this clonotype: Given a much more abundant clone one base away, this may be a read error. The genes are TRBV30 and TRBJ1-4, with a possible D match to TRBD1 (5 bases). Trimming removed 1 base from V and 8 bases from J, with 11 bases in between. The CDR3 sequence is 13 residues long. Germline V gene data show CDR1 as GTSNPN and CDR2 as SVGIG (reference sequence). CDR3 in DNA: TGTGCCTGGAGTGGTATGGGGCGGGAAAAACTGTTTTTT. Its protein product is CAWSGMGREKLFF.

In its sample, this clonotype is medium-sized (0.01 to 0.1%). The chain carries TRBV20-1 and TRBJ2-1; D assignment may be TRBD1 or TRBD2 (5 bases each). Germline values: CDR1 DFQATT, CDR2 SNEGSKA (reference sequence). CDR3 length: 16 residues. The ends were cut back, 1 base at V and 0 bases at J, with 13 bases in the middle. This CDR3 reads CSARGTRDRSYNEQFF. Written as DNA, the CDR3 is TGCAGTGCTAGAGGAACCCGGGACCGCTCCTACAATGAGCAGTTCTTC.

As to this clonotype: A much larger clone lies a single base off, so this may be a read error. The chain is built from TRBV19 and TRBJ1-5, with D maybe TRBD1 (6 bases). The germline CDR1 and CDR2 sequences are LNHDA and SQIVND (reference sequence). There are 15 residues in the CDR3. CDR3 DNA: TGTGTCAGCGTCAAAAGGACAGACATAAATCAGCCCCAGCATTTT. Amino acids: CVSVKRTDINQPQHF.

By proportion, this clonotype is medium-sized. V is TRBV7-6 and J is TRBJ2-5, with D possibly being TRBD1 (5 bases). Trimming took off 5 bases at V and 9 bases at J, with 19 bases between the two ends. Germline CDR1 and CDR2: SGHVS and FNYEAQ. The length of the CDR3 is 14 residues. The CDR3 protein is CASSTRQLPWAQYF. In nucleotides, the CDR3 is TGTGCCAGCAGCACCCGACAGCTCCCGTGGGCCCAGTACTTC.

The genes are TRBV20-1 and TRBJ2-7; D is possibly TRBD1 or TRBD2 (5 bases each). CDR1 and CDR2 from the germline V gene are DFQATT and SNEGSKA (reference sequence). This CDR3 contains 13 residues. With 5 bases removed from V and 5 bases from J, the gap between germline ends came to 16 bases. The CDR3 is CSAAFPGRDEQYF. In DNA, the CDR3 is TGCAGTGCTGCATTCCCGGGACGGGACGAGCAGTACTTC.

CDR3 coding DNA: TGTGCCAGCAGTCCACCTCAGGGTTGGGGCACTGAAGCTTTCTTT. Translating it yields CASSPPQGWGTEAFF. This sequence joins TRBV6-6 and TRBJ1-1, with a weak D call TRBD1 (5 bases). V gave up 5 bases and J gave up 4 bases, with 17 bases separating them. CDR1 and CDR2 (germline): MNHNY, SVGAGI (reference sequence). CDR3 size: 15 residues.

V usage is TRBV7-9 and J usage is TRBJ2-7; 14 bases map to TRBD2. The CDR3 loop spans 18 amino acids. Germline lookup yields CDR1 SEHNR and CDR2 FQNEAQ (reference sequence). Trimming removed 5 bases from V and 3 bases from J; junction bases left unmatched: 12. The CDR3 protein is CASSTGTSGSPAGYEQYF. The CDR3 DNA follows: TGTGCCAGCAGCACAGGGACTAGCGGGAGCCCAGCCGGCTACGAGCAGTACTTC.

This clonotype appeared a few times. This chain joins TRBV7-2 and TRBJ1-1; the match to TRBD1 covers 10 bases. This CDR3 is 15 amino acids long. The V gene's germline CDR1 is SGHTA and CDR2 FQGNSA. J lost 11 bases, V lost 5 bases, and 14 bases had no gene match. CDR3 protein: CASSKQAGGTGEAFF. As DNA, the CDR3 is TGTGCCAGCAGCAAACAGGCGGGAGGGACAGGGGAGGCTTTCTTT. The complete variable domain, with remaining parts taken from reference TRBV7-2 and TRBJ1-1, reads GAGVSQSPSNKVTEKGKDVELRCDPISGHTALYWYRQSLGQGLEFLIYFQGNSAPDKSGLPSDRFSAERTGGSVSTLTIQRTQQEDSAVYLCASSKQAGGTGEAFFGQGTRLTVV.

Many counts were recorded for this clonotype. The CDR3 DNA sequence: TGTGCCAGCAGCCAAGAGCACAGGGAGCCCGAGCAGTACTTC. Translated: CASSQEHREPEQYF. The genes are TRBV7-3 and TRBJ2-7; a possible D gene is TRBD1 (6 bases). The CDR3 loop spans 14 amino acids. CDR1 is SGHTA and CDR2 is FQGTGA in the germline V gene. Trimming took off 5 bases at V and 6 bases at J, with 17 bases between the two ends.

This clonotype is judged medium-sized. V usage is TRBV13 and J usage is TRBJ2-1; possible D gene TRBD2, 5 bases. The CDR3 consists of 12 residues. CDR1 is PRHDT and CDR2 is FYEKMQ in the germline V gene (reference sequence). Trimming stripped 5 bases from V and 9 bases from J, with 11 bases between. The CDR3 is CASSHGRGEQFF. The DNA for the CDR3 is TGTGCCAGCAGCCACGGCCGGGGTGAGCAGTTCTTC.

By sample share, this clonotype is medium-sized. This chain links TRBV20-1 with TRBJ2-7; TRBD1 matches at 10 bases. The CDR3 covers 14 residues. Germline CDR1 reads DFQATT; CDR2 reads SNEGSKA (reference sequence). J was trimmed by 6 bases and V by 4 bases; bases with no gene match: 9. The CDR3 DNA reads TGCAGTGCTAATCCGGGACAGGGGCCAACCGAGCAGTACTTC. The encoded protein is CSANPGQGPTEQYF.

This clonotype ranks as medium-sized. The chain joins TRBV11-2 to TRBJ2-7; 7 bases agree with TRBD1. The germline CDR1 and CDR2 sequences are SGHAT and FQNNGV. The length of the CDR3 is 13 residues. The V segment lost 4 bases and the J segment 3 bases; nucleotides outside the gene matches: 3. The CDR3 spells CASSYGQDYEQYF. As DNA, the CDR3 is TGTGCCAGCAGCTACGGACAGGACTACGAGCAGTACTTC.

The rearrangement joins TRBV3-1 to TRBJ2-1, with a weak D call TRBD2 (5 bases). With 4 bases removed from V and 7 bases from J, the gap between germline ends came to 20 bases. This CDR3 comprises 16 residues. Germline assignment: CDR1 LGHDT and CDR2 YNNKEL (reference sequence). This CDR3 reads CASSRTGVPWENEQFF. As DNA, the CDR3 is TGTGCCAGCAGCCGCACCGGGGTCCCTTGGGAGAATGAGCAGTTCTTC.

By its share, this clonotype is medium-sized. The chain carries TRBV5-6 and TRBJ2-7; 8 bases line up with TRBD1. V lost 2 bases and J lost 6; bases outside the gene matches: 7. The CDR3 has 14 amino acids. CDR1 is SGHDT, CDR2 YYEEEE, per germline. This CDR3 reads CASSLRRGRVEQYV. DNA for the CDR3: TGTGCCAGCAGCTTACGCAGGGGGCGAGTCGAGCAGTACGTC.

This clonotype appeared a few times. The genes are TRBV7-4 and TRBJ1-1; D may be TRBD1 (6 bases). CDR1 SGHVT and CDR2 SQSDAQ come from the germline V gene. The CDR3 has 14 amino acids. The germline V and J ends were trimmed by 2 bases and 4 bases, with 11 bases remaining between them. CDR3 sequence: CASSLRGRGTEAFF. CDR3 nucleotides: TGTGCCAGCAGCTTAAGGGGGAGAGGCACTGAAGCTTTCTTT.

The chain employs TRBV7-9 and TRBJ2-6; no firm D call. Per the germline V gene, CDR1 is SEHNR and CDR2 is FQNEAQ (reference sequence). The ends were cut back, 2 bases at V and 4 bases at J, with 15 bases in the middle. This CDR3 has 17 amino acids. The DNA for the CDR3 is TGTGCCAGCAGCTTAATCGATATTGGGTTAGGGGCCAACGTCCTGACTTTC. Its translation: CASSLIDIGLGANVLTF.

V gene TRBV2 combines with J gene TRBJ2-5; D is unclear. The length of the CDR3 is 15 residues. Germline assignment: CDR1 SNHLY and CDR2 FYNNEI. Trimming shortened V by 5 bases and J by 2 bases, and 15 bases separated the two germline ends. Here the CDR3 DNA reads TGTGCCAGCAGTCCCCTACGGACGGATCAAGAGACCCAGTACTTC. It codes for CASSPLRTDQETQYF.

This clonotype appeared many times. J is TRBJ2-3 and V is TRBV5-1; 14 nucleotides match TRBD2. The germline CDR1 and CDR2 sequences are SGHRS and YFSETQ. V trimming: 3 bases; J trimming: 3 bases; junction bases outside the gene matches: 3. CDR3 size: 16 residues. The CDR3 region is CASSWGLAGVTDTQYF. The CDR3 bases are TGCGCCAGCAGCTGGGGACTAGCGGGGGTTACAGATACGCAGTATTTT.

In its sample, this clonotype ranks as medium-sized. The chain uses TRBV18 and TRBJ2-7; D is possibly TRBD1 (6 bases). The CDR3 contains 13 residues. Germline values: CDR1 KGHSH, CDR2 LQKENI. The V end lost 5 bases, the J end lost 4 bases, and 12 bases lay between the germline ends. The CDR3 region has the DNA TGTGCCAGCTCAGTTGGACAGTCTTACGAGCAGTACGTC. It yields the protein CASSVGQSYEQYV.

This chain uses TRBV5-1 with TRBJ2-2; D gene unclear. Germline values: CDR1 SGHRS, CDR2 YFSETQ. The CDR3 extends over 17 amino acids. Trimming pared 2 bases from V and 0 bases from J, leaving 14 bases between. CDR3 nucleotides: TGCGCCAGCAGCTTCGGAGCACCCGGCGCGAACACCGGGGAGCTGTTTTTT. It yields the protein CASSFGAPGANTGELFF.

The chain combines TRBV20-1 with TRBJ1-2, with D unresolved. There are 14 residues in the CDR3. V lost 3 bases and J lost 1, with 12 bases in between. Germline-derived CDR1 and CDR2 are DFQATT and SNEGSKA (reference sequence). The CDR3 coding sequence is TGCAGTGCTAGTCCCAGGAGCCTTAACTATGGCTACACCTTC. Its translation: CSASPRSLNYGYTF.

This clonotype ranks as medium-sized. This sequence joins TRBV7-3 and TRBJ1-2; D might be TRBD1 (6 bases). The V end was cut by 3 bases, the J end by 0 bases, with 11 bases between. Germline-derived CDR1 and CDR2 are SGHTA and FQGTGA. The CDR3 covers 15 residues. Here the CDR3 DNA reads TGTGCCAGCAGCTTGACAGGCACAGCTAACTATGGCTACACCTTC. Protein: CASSLTGTANYGYTF.

This clonotype is categorized as medium-sized. This chain links TRBV5-1 with TRBJ2-6, with D maybe TRBD1 (6 bases). This CDR3 contains 15 residues. Germline-derived CDR1 and CDR2 are SGHRS and YFSETQ. Trimming stripped 5 bases from V and 2 bases from J, with 11 bases between. This CDR3 is CASRTGTTGANVLTF. As DNA, the CDR3 is TGCGCCAGCAGAACAGGGACGACTGGGGCCAACGTCCTGACTTTC.

The chain employs TRBV29-1 and TRBJ2-2, with D unresolved. Trimming pared 0 bases from V and 3 bases from J, leaving 8 bases between. Per the germline V gene, CDR1 is SQVTM and CDR2 is ANQGSEA. The CDR3 loop spans 14 amino acids. The CDR3 sequence is CSVEDRRDTGELFF. The CDR3 bases are TGCAGCGTTGAAGATCGTCGGGACACCGGGGAGCTGTTTTTT.

This clonotype has a count of ten or more. The chain links TRBV6-5 to TRBJ2-2, with TRBD2 matching 13 bases. The germline V gene encodes CDR1 MNHEY and CDR2 SVGAGI. This CDR3 comprises 16 residues. Germline trimming cut 7 bases from V and 7 bases from J; bases unmatched to any gene: 9. The CDR3 sequence: CASKRTSGRGGGELFF. The CDR3 DNA reads as TGTGCCAGCAAAAGGACTAGCGGGAGAGGTGGCGGGGAGCTGTTTTTT.

This clonotype is labeled medium-sized (0.01 to 0.1%). The chain combines TRBV7-8 with TRBJ2-2; a weak D match, TRBD1 (6 bases). V dropped 6 bases and J dropped 4 bases, with 15 bases sitting between them. The CDR3 length is 15 residues. From germline, CDR1 is SGHVS and CDR2 FQNEAQ. The CDR3 nucleotides are TGTGCCAGCAGAGACCAGGGGTTGAGCACCGGGGAGCTGTTTTTT. Translated: CASRDQGLSTGELFF.

This clonotype is termed medium-sized. This rearrangement joins TRBV19 to TRBJ1-2, with D perhaps matching TRBD1 (5 bases). This CDR3 has 14 amino acids. Germline V gives CDR1 LNHDA, CDR2 SQIVND (reference sequence). Trimming stripped 1 base from V and 4 bases from J, with 10 bases between. The CDR3: CASSIADTLYGYTF. CDR3 nucleotides: TGTGCCAGTAGTATAGCGGACACGCTCTATGGCTACACCTTC. The full variable domain, in which reference TRBV19 and TRBJ1-2 provide the parts outside the CDR3, is DGGITQSPKYLFRKEGQNVTLSCEQNLNHDAMYWYRQDPGQGLRLIYYSQIVNDFQKGDIAEGYSVSREKKESFPLTVTSAQKNPTAFYLCASSIADTLYGYTFGSGTRLTVV.

This clonotype is labeled medium-sized. The V call is TRBV7-9, the J call TRBJ2-1; D remains ambiguous. Deletions cut 7 bases from V and 2 bases from J, with 12 bases between. This CDR3 has 14 amino acids. The germline CDR1 and CDR2 sequences are SEHNR and FQNEAQ (reference sequence). DNA for the CDR3: TGTGCCAGCACCTCAAGTGGTGCCTACAATGAGCAGTTCTTC. Encoded protein: CASTSSGAYNEQFF.

This clonotype was found many times. CDR3 bases: TGTGCCAGCAGCTTGGACGGACAGGCCGGGGCTTTCTTT. This sequence encodes CASSLDGQAGAFF. The V call is TRBV5-4, the J call TRBJ1-1; 7 nucleotides align to TRBD1. There are 13 residues in the CDR3. Germline V CDR1 and CDR2: SGHNT, YYREEE (reference sequence). V gave up 0 bases and J gave up 11 bases; unmatched junction bases: 7.

By sample share, this clonotype is medium-sized. The gene calls are TRBV7-8 and TRBJ1-1; possibly TRBD1 for D (6 bases). The V end lost 3 bases, the J end lost 0 bases, and 14 bases lay between the germline ends. CDR1 and CDR2 from the germline V gene are SGHVS and FQNEAQ. The CDR3 has 16 amino acids. The CDR3, as DNA: TGTGCCAGCAGCTTCCGACAGGCGATAATGAACACTGAAGCTTTCTTT. Its protein product is CASSFRQAIMNTEAFF.

This clonotype showed up just a few times. The chain is built from TRBV3-1 and TRBJ2-3; no reliable D call. The V gene lost 0 bases and the J gene lost 3 bases, with 7 bases spanning the gap. The CDR3 contains 14 residues. From germline, CDR1 is LGHDT and CDR2 YNNKEL (reference sequence). CDR3 amino acids: CASSQEDGTDTQYF. As DNA, the CDR3 is TGTGCCAGCAGCCAAGAAGACGGGACAGATACGCAGTATTTT.

The V call is TRBV5-1, the J call TRBJ2-7; TRBD2 might be the D (7 bases). The germline V and J ends were trimmed by 2 bases and 3 bases, with 15 bases remaining between them. The CDR3 is made up of 15 amino acids. Germline V gene sequence: CDR1 SGHRS, CDR2 YFSETQ. The CDR3 DNA follows: TGCGCCAGCAGCTTTGGGGGGGCTACCTTCTACGAGCAGTACTTC. Protein sequence: CASSFGGATFYEQYF.